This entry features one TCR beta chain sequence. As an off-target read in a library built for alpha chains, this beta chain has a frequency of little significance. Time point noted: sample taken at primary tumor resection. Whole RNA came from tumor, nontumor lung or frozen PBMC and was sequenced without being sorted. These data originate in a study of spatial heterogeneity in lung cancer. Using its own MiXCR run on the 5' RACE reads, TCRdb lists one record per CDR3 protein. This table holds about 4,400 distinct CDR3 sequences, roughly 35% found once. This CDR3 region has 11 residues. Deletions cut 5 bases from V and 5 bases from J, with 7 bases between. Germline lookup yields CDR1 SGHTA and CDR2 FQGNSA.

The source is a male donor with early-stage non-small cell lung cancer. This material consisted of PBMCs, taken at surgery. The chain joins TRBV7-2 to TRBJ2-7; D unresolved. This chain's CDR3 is CASSPIHEQYF. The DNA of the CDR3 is TGTGCCAGCAGCCCCATACACGAGCAGTACTTC.